Shown below are 12 T cell receptor beta chains from a single sample sequenced in a study of blood T cell repertoires in COVID-19. The repertoire was sequenced with immunoSEQ multiplex PCR; TCRdb's copy has only in-frame clones and lacks some. Of 180,000 or so clones in the sample, 70% to 90% were seen once. The sequenced sample consisted of peripheral blood. The receptors were sampled from a man aged 40-49 years with active or convalescent COVID-19.

The rearrangement uses TRBV19 and TRBJ1-1, with D perhaps TRBD1 (5 bases). Deletions cut 1 base from V and 5 bases from J, with 17 bases between. Germline CDR1 and CDR2: LNHDA and SQIVND (reference sequence). The CDR3 sequence is 16 residues long. The chain's CDR3 is CASSIAGSLGGTEAFF. CDR3 nucleotides: TGTGCCAGTAGTATAGCGGGGAGCCTGGGGGGTACTGAAGCTTTCTTT.

The chain joins TRBV6-6 to TRBJ1-5; D is unresolved. The germline gives CDR1 MNHNY, CDR2 SVGAGI (reference sequence). The CDR3 is 16 amino acids. V was cut by 7 bases and J by 2 bases, with 18 bases left in between. CDR3 DNA sequence: TGTGCCAGCACCCCCTTAGGCAGACTAGGCAATCAGCCCCAGCATTTT. The encoded protein is CASTPLGRLGNQPQHF.

The rearrangement joins TRBV29-1 to TRBJ1-3, with D perhaps matching TRBD1 (5 bases). With 5 bases removed from V and 0 bases from J, the gap between germline ends came to 17 bases. Germline V gene sequence: CDR1 SQVTM, CDR2 ANQGSEA. The CDR3 spans 16 residues. As DNA, the CDR3 is TGCAGCGTTCACGAGACAGTTGGGGTCTCTGGAAACACCATATATTTT. This encodes CSVHETVGVSGNTIYF.

This clone was observed a few times. This chain uses TRBV7-2 with TRBJ1-1; possible D gene TRBD1, 5 bases. The CDR3 runs 21 residues. Trimming removed 0 bases at V and 0 bases at J, with 26 bases between. Germline loops: CDR1 SGHTA, CDR2 FQGNSA. The DNA for the CDR3 is TGTGCCAGCAGCTTAGCGTATCACCTTGGGAGGGGAAAGGAATTGAACACTGAAGCTTTCTTT. Its protein is CASSLAYHLGRGKELNTEAFF. The full variable domain, in which reference TRBV7-2 and TRBJ1-1 provide the parts outside the CDR3, is GAGVSQSPSNKVTEKGKDVELRCDPISGHTALYWYRQSLGQGLEFLIYFQGNSAPDKSGLPSDRFSAERTGGSVSTLTIQRTQQEDSAVYLCASSLAYHLGRGKELNTEAFFGQGTRLTVV.

The chain is built from TRBV5-1 and TRBJ2-2; 8 bases are shared with TRBD1. CDR1 is SGHRS and CDR2 is YFSETQ in the germline V gene. The length of the CDR3 is 15 residues. With V trimmed by 4 bases and J by 6 bases, 8 bases remained unmatched. The CDR3 region has the DNA TGCGCCAGCAGCGACAGGACAGGGTGGGCCGGGGAGCTGTTTTTT. This codes for CASSDRTGWAGELFF.

The gene calls are TRBV10-1 and TRBJ2-3; 10 bases map to TRBD2. The V and J ends lost 2 bases and 2 bases, in that order; junction bases with no gene match: 4. Germline V lookup: CDR1 WNHNN, CDR2 SYGVQD (reference sequence). The CDR3 has 16 residues. The CDR3: CASSEASGGHTDTQYF. The DNA of the CDR3 is TGCGCCAGCAGTGAGGCTAGCGGGGGACACACAGATACGCAGTATTTT.

This clone has a handful of counts. This sequence joins TRBV10-3 and TRBJ2-4; D possibly corresponds to TRBD2 (6 bases). There are 18 residues in the CDR3. Germline loops: CDR1 ENHRY, CDR2 SYGVKD. Trimming stripped 0 bases from V and 1 base from J, with 16 bases between. The CDR3 here is CAISESPKGGLAKNIQYF. As DNA, the CDR3 is TGTGCCATCAGTGAGTCCCCCAAGGGAGGTTTGGCCAAAAACATTCAGTACTTC.

This chain connects TRBV4-3 to TRBJ1-6; perhaps TRBD1 as D (5 bases). Germline lookup yields CDR1 LGHNA and CDR2 YSLEER. Trimming took 1 base from V and 10 from J, leaving 11 bases between them. The CDR3 consists of 14 residues. CDR3 sequence (DNA): TGCGCCAGCAGCCAAGGTGGGGCCTCCTCACCCCTCCACTTT. This sequence encodes CASSQGGASSPLHF.

This clone was observed once. The rearrangement joins TRBV19 to TRBJ1-5; the D is unclear. This CDR3 comprises 13 residues. Germline V gene sequence: CDR1 LNHDA, CDR2 SQIVND (reference sequence). Trimming removed 3 bases at V and 4 bases at J, with 7 bases between. CDR3 residues: CASSIGNNQPQHF. For the CDR3, the DNA is TGTGCCAGTAGTATTGGCAATAATCAGCCCCAGCATTTT.

The V gene is TRBV5-6, the J gene TRBJ1-5, with 7 bases lining up with TRBD1. The ends lost 2 bases at V and 4 bases at J; junction bases unmatched: 3. CDR1 and CDR2 from the germline V gene are SGHDT and YYEEEE. The CDR3 length is 14 residues. CDR3 in amino acids: CASSFGRGNQPQHF. The CDR3 nucleotides are TGTGCCAGCAGCTTTGGCAGGGGGAATCAGCCCCAGCATTTT.

The V gene is TRBV4-2, the J gene TRBJ1-1; a weak D match, TRBD1 (6 bases). This CDR3 comprises 14 residues. V lost 4 bases and J 6 bases, leaving 15 bases between the germline ends. The germline CDR1 and CDR2 sequences are LGHNA and YNFKEQ. Here the CDR3 DNA reads TGTGCCAGCAGCCGCGGGGGCGCCGGCCCTGAAGCTTTCTTT. As protein: CASSRGGAGPEAFF.

The sample holds a few counts of this clone. This chain connects TRBV11-2 to TRBJ2-7, with 11 bases fitting TRBD1. V was clipped by 1 base and J by 6 bases; unmatched bases: 11. Germline CDR1 reads SGHAT; CDR2 reads FQNNGV. The CDR3 runs to 17 residues. The CDR3: CASSLAGAGTGGAEQYF. CDR3 coding DNA: TGTGCCAGCAGCTTAGCTGGAGCCGGGACAGGGGGAGCCGAGCAGTACTTC.